The 20 T cell receptor beta chains in this list originate from one sample, sequenced in a study of T-cell memory formation after mild COVID-19 (dated by TCRdb to about 2021). Libraries were built with 5' RACE. Sequencing was performed on an Illumina NovaSeq 6000. TCRdb passed the public sequencing reads through fastp at Q25 and MiXCR, retaining productive beta sequences. All rows with the same CDR3 protein become a single entry with the most common DNA and genes. The sample table records approximately 150,000 distinct CDR3 sequences; over 15% of these occur just once. The top ten constitute around 2.5% of the sample. The sample comprised PBMCs or a T cell subset sorted from them (not recorded which). The receptors come from an adult woman who had mild COVID-19 (a few samples of this study predate the infection). The sample titles of this study are shuffled in the database, so cell type and time point are left out; the donor was told from shared clones.

This sequence joins TRBV20-1 and TRBJ2-7; D is undetermined. This CDR3 is 13 amino acids long. The V and J ends lost 0 bases and 1 base respectively, with 7 bases between them. Germline loops: CDR1 DFQATT, CDR2 SNEGSKA (reference sequence). For the CDR3, the DNA is TGCAGTGCTAGAGACACCCTATCCTACGAGCAGTACTTC. This gives the protein CSARDTLSYEQYF.

Note on this clonotype: Its ends do not fully match the called genes, so a read error is possible. This chain connects TRBV7-8 to TRBJ2-3; TRBD1 agrees at 9 bases. The CDR3 totals 16 residues. CDR1 is SGHVS and CDR2 is FQNEAQ in the germline V gene. CDR3 DNA sequence: TGTGCCAGCAGCCACAGGGACAGGGTTAGATATCATGGAGAGAATTTT. Translation gives CASSHRDRVRYHGENF.

This clonotype was found a few times. This sequence joins TRBV6-5 and TRBJ1-5, with 7 bases fitting TRBD1. V gave up 10 bases and J gave up 3 bases; unmatched junction bases: 12. The CDR3 is made up of 15 amino acids. In germline, CDR1 is MNHEY, CDR2 SVGAGI. As DNA, the CDR3 is TGTGCCATCGACAAAACGGGACAGCACAATCAGCCCCAGCATTTT. Encoded protein: CAIDKTGQHNQPQHF.

The rearrangement links TRBV24-1 to TRBJ2-7; no reliable D call. Germline CDR1 and CDR2: KGHDR and SFDVKD. With 4 bases removed from V and 4 bases from J, the gap between germline ends came to 10 bases. The CDR3 is made up of 13 amino acids. The CDR3 nucleotides read TGTGCCACCAGTGAGACCGGACGGTACGAGCAGTACTTC. Protein sequence: CATSETGRYEQYF.

The V gene is TRBV11-2, the J gene TRBJ2-1; D remains unclear. This CDR3 is built from 17 residues. Trimming left V 1 base short and J 6 bases short, with 19 bases between. Germline V gene sequence: CDR1 SGHAT, CDR2 FQNNGV. CDR3 protein: CASSLVGKATGPNEQFF. DNA for the CDR3: TGTGCCAGCAGCTTAGTAGGGAAAGCCACTGGTCCCAATGAGCAGTTCTTC.

At least ten counts were recorded for this clonotype. CDR3 sequence reads: CASSLNRGYQETQYF. CDR3 nucleotides: TGTGCCAGCAGTTTAAACAGGGGGTATCAAGAGACCCAGTACTTC. This rearrangement joins TRBV12-3 or TRBV12-4 to TRBJ2-5; 8 bases are shared with TRBD1. V trimming: 2 bases; J trimming: 2 bases; junction bases outside the gene matches: 4. This CDR3 is 15 amino acids long.

This clonotype was observed a handful of times. V is TRBV29-1 and J is TRBJ1-4; D not certain. The CDR3 has 13 residues. The V gene's germline CDR1 is SQVTM and CDR2 ANQGSEA. Trimming pared 4 bases from V and 3 bases from J, leaving 9 bases between. In nucleotides, the CDR3 is TGCAGCGTTGGATTGGGGTCTAATGAAAAACTGTTTTTT. Its translation: CSVGLGSNEKLFF.

V usage is TRBV29-1 and J usage is TRBJ1-1, with TRBD1 matching over 9 bases. CDR1 SQVTM and CDR2 ANQGSEA come from the germline V gene. The CDR3 runs 15 residues. With 5 bases clipped from V and 1 base from J, the junction kept 8 bases outside the gene matches. CDR3 sequence: CSVSDRGVWNTEAFF. The CDR3 DNA is TGCAGCGTTTCGGACAGGGGAGTTTGGAACACTGAAGCTTTCTTT.

This clonotype has a count of ten or more. The rearrangement links TRBV7-9 to TRBJ2-1, with TRBD2 identical over 9 bases. The CDR3 consists of 16 residues. Germline values: CDR1 SEHNR, CDR2 FQNEAQ (reference sequence). J lost 3 bases, V lost 5 bases, and 8 bases had no gene match. CDR3 sequence reads: CASSPWRLADYNEQFF. The CDR3 nucleotides read TGTGCCAGCAGCCCTTGGCGACTAGCGGACTACAATGAGCAGTTCTTC. The full variable domain, its missing parts supplied by reference TRBV7-9 and TRBJ2-1, is DTGVSQNPRHKITKRGQNVTFRCDPISEHNRLYWYRQTLGQGPEFLTYFQNEAQLEKSRLLSDRFSAERPKGSFSTLEIQRTEQGDSAMYLCASSPWRLADYNEQFFGPGTRLTVL.

This clonotype was observed a single time. J is TRBJ1-1 and V is TRBV3-1, with D uncertain. The germline V and J ends were trimmed by 2 bases and 5 bases, with 12 bases remaining between them. The CDR3 has 14 residues. Germline V gene data show CDR1 as LGHDT and CDR2 as YNNKEL (reference sequence). CDR3 loop: CASSQMEGETEAFF. The CDR3 DNA is TGTGCCAGCAGCCAAATGGAGGGAGAGACTGAAGCTTTCTTT.

This clonotype was seen at least ten times. The CDR3 nucleotides are TGTGCCAGCAGTCTAACTAGCGGGGGCTCTGGGGCCAACGTCCTGACTTTC. It yields the protein CASSLTSGGSGANVLTF. The chain has TRBV2 and TRBJ2-6, with 11 bases lining up with TRBD2. CDR1 is SNHLY and CDR2 is FYNNEI in the germline V gene. V trimming: 5 bases; J trimming: 0 bases; junction bases outside the gene matches: 3. The CDR3 covers 17 residues.

This rearrangement joins TRBV5-6 to TRBJ1-5; 10 bases map to TRBD1. J was trimmed by 4 bases and V by 4 bases; bases with no gene match: 5. Germline CDR1 is SGHDT and CDR2 is YYEEEE. CDR3 length: 15 residues. Written as DNA, the CDR3 is TGTGCCAGCAGCAGACAGGGGGCGGATAATCAGCCCCAGCATTTT. As protein: CASSRQGADNQPQHF.

This clonotype was detected many times. The chain joins TRBV7-2 to TRBJ2-1; no reliable D call. The CDR3 length is 11 residues. V was pared by 4 bases and J by 6 bases, with 4 bases between. Germline V gene lookup returns CDR1 SGHTA and CDR2 FQGNSA. CDR3 sequence reads: CASSSLNEQFF. The CDR3 DNA sequence: TGTGCCAGCAGCTCCCTCAATGAGCAGTTCTTC.

The rearrangement joins TRBV9 to TRBJ1-3, with D unresolved. CDR1 and CDR2 (germline): SGDLS, YYNGEE. Deletions cut 2 bases from V and 2 bases from J, with 8 bases between. The CDR3 runs to 14 residues. The CDR3 protein is CASSVQGAGNTIYF. Written as DNA, the CDR3 is TGTGCCAGCAGCGTTCAAGGAGCTGGAAACACCATATATTTT.

The chain uses TRBV11-2 and TRBJ1-1; TRBD1 is a possible D gene (5 bases). Germline V gives CDR1 SGHAT, CDR2 FQNNGV. The CDR3 consists of 15 residues. Trimming left V 5 bases short and J 1 base short, with 14 bases between. The CDR3 DNA reads TGTGCCAGCAGCCCACTCAGGGAGACGAACACTGAAGCTTTCTTT. It yields the protein CASSPLRETNTEAFF.

This chain joins TRBV5-1 and TRBJ2-3; D is undetermined. CDR3 length equals 15 residues. From germline, CDR1 is SGHRS and CDR2 YFSETQ. Deletions cut 0 bases from V and 0 bases from J, with 8 bases between. The CDR3 nucleotides are TGCGCCAGCAGCTTGGACTTAGTGAGCACAGATACGCAGTATTTT. This sequence encodes CASSLDLVSTDTQYF.

This clonotype was counted many times. The rearrangement joins TRBV24-1 to TRBJ1-5, with D perhaps TRBD1 (6 bases). Trimming left V 9 bases short and J 3 bases short, with 11 bases between. Germline CDR1 reads KGHDR; CDR2 reads SFDVKD. The CDR3 runs to 13 residues. The CDR3 DNA sequence: TGTGCCACCTCGGACAGCCTCAATCAGCCCCAGCATTTT. Translated, it gives CATSDSLNQPQHF.

V and J are TRBV4-1 and TRBJ2-3; 9 positions match TRBD2. CDR1 and CDR2 from the germline V gene are MGHRA and YSYEKL. The CDR3 is made up of 17 amino acids. The junction had 7 bases not matched to a gene; V was cut back by 1 base and J by 2 bases. Written as DNA, the CDR3 is TGCGCCAGCAGCCAAGTGGCGGCGGGAGGGACCACAGATACGCAGTATTTT. Residues: CASSQVAAGGTTDTQYF.

By its share, this clonotype is medium-sized. The gene calls are TRBV20-1 and TRBJ2-1; D may be TRBD2 (6 bases). V gave up 6 bases and J gave up 6 bases, with 15 bases separating them. The V gene's germline CDR1 is DFQATT and CDR2 SNEGSKA (reference sequence). The CDR3 loop spans 13 amino acids. This CDR3 is CSAQGREPNEQFF. CDR3 bases: TGCAGTGCCCAAGGGCGGGAACCCAATGAGCAGTTCTTC.

This clonotype was counted only a few times. V is TRBV12-3 or TRBV12-4 and J is TRBJ2-1, with D possibly TRBD2 on 5 matching bases. This CDR3 region has 13 residues. V was clipped by 6 bases and J by 10 bases, with 16 bases between them. The DNA for the CDR3 is TGTGCCAGCAGCATAAGAGCGGTGGGGGAGCAGTTCTTC. Amino acid sequence: CASSIRAVGEQFF.